This T cell receptor (beta chain) was found in a study of cytomegalovirus exposure and HLA in healthy donors. V gave up 1 base and J gave up 5 bases; unmatched junction bases: 2. This CDR3 spans 15 amino acids. CDR1 SEHNR and CDR2 FQNEAQ come from the germline V gene (reference sequence). TCRdb keeps only in-frame clones here, not all; method: immunoSEQ multiplex PCR. Of about 120,000 clones in the sample, roughly 90% are singletons; the top ten hold over 6%. This clonotype originated in a woman younger than 30 in good health and CMV-seropositive. The sequenced sample consisted of PBMCs. The chain has TRBV7-9 and TRBJ2-5, with 12 bases identical to TRBD1. The CDR3 coding sequence is TGTGCCAGCAGCTTAGTTGGGACAGGGGGCGAGACCCAGTACTTC. Its protein is CASSLVGTGGETQYF.